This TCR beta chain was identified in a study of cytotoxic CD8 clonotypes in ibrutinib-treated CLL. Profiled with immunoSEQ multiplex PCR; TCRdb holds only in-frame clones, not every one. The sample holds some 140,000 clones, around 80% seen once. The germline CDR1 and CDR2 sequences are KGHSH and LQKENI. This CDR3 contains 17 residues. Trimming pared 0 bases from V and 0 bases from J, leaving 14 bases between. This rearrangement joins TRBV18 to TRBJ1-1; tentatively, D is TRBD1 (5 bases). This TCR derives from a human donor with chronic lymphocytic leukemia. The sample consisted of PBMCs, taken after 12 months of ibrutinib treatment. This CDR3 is CASSPPSPGLVNTEAFF. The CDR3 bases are TGTGCCAGCTCACCACCGTCCCCAGGGCTCGTGAACACTGAAGCTTTCTTT.